This T cell receptor (beta chain) emerged from a study of cytomegalovirus exposure and HLA in healthy donors. Study findings and constraints: Many donors carried some public TCRs, although rarity characterized most TCR sequences. A later analysis linked a missense variant in DCLRE1C to the trimming of TCR beta V and J genes. In terms of immune exposure information, only CMV serostatus was available. In an earlier analysis, productive rearrangement rates for most beta V segments clustered near 87% or 30%.

About this clone: Its specificity is not known.

This CDR3 spans 14 amino acids. Per the germline V gene, CDR1 is MNHEY and CDR2 is SMNVEV (reference sequence). V dropped 2 bases and J dropped 3 bases, with 11 bases sitting between them. 13 Jbeta primers and 60 Vbeta primers were used for the PCR. The assay was immunoSEQ multiplex PCR, and TCRdb's table has in-frame clones only and misses some. The table has some 120,000 clones, approximately 80% seen once. The chain employs TRBV27 and TRBJ2-7, with TRBD2 as a possible D gene (5 bases). Sequenced input: PBMCs. The TCR originated in a man aged 18 to 30 in good health and CMV-seropositive. This CDR3 reads CASSLGPTNYEQYF. CDR3 bases: TGTGCCAGCAGTTTAGGGCCGACTAACTACGAGCAGTACTTC.